Sequencing of this TCR beta chain was carried out in a study of cytomegalovirus exposure and HLA in healthy donors. Notes on the study in general: High specificity and sensitivity for cytomegalovirus status were reported for the classifier. An analysis was carried out later, and it reportedly showed fewer N-insertions in an Asian-associated ancestry cluster than the approximately 710-donor mean. Previous analysis showed most TCR beta V segments were productive about 87% or about 30% of the time.

PCR amplification relied on 60 Vbeta primers (plus 13 Jbeta primers). Some clones are missing from TCRdb's copy, which holds only in-frame ones; the method was immunoSEQ multiplex PCR. The repertoire holds around 27,000 clones, with about 66% as singletons. Worth noting for this clone: Its antigen is currently unknown.

The CDR3 consists of 14 residues. Germline-derived CDR1 and CDR2 are MNHEY and SVGAGI. Trimming stripped 7 bases from V and 5 bases from J, with 15 bases between. V gene TRBV6-5 combines with J gene TRBJ1-3; no clear D. The TCR originated in a male donor in good health and CMV-seropositive. Source material: PBMCs. This chain's CDR3 is CASTSTGSRNTIYF. As DNA, the CDR3 is TGTGCCAGCACCTCGACGGGTTCAAGAAACACCATATATTTT.